This paragraph reports one T cell receptor (beta chain). Its antigen is undetermined. Via the markers CD45RO/CCR7/CD25/CD127/CD95/CD27, stem cell-like memory, regulatory, central memory and naive CD4+ cells were sorted. This sample stems from a study of beta chain features in type 1 diabetes. Findings of the study overall: Possibly, sequencing cDNA over-represented cells that had high TCR expression levels.

CDR3 size: 13 residues. V gave up 0 bases and J gave up 3 bases, with 4 bases separating them. CDR1 and CDR2 from the germline V gene are SNHLY and FYNNEI. Expressed TCRB transcripts were sequenced, since all the RNA that had been isolated was reverse transcribed. Using immunoSEQ multiplex PCR, the repertoire was profiled, and TCRdb retains in-frame clones only, with some absent. The sample consists of 900,000 or so clones, 15% to 20% of them appearing once. The source material was naive CD4+ T cells from blood. V usage is TRBV2 and J usage is TRBJ2-3; no clear D gene. The clonotype comes from a woman between 18 and 29 years old in good health. CDR3 sequence: CASSEAQTDTQYF. Here the CDR3 DNA reads TGTGCCAGCAGTGAAGCGCAGACAGATACGCAGTATTTT.